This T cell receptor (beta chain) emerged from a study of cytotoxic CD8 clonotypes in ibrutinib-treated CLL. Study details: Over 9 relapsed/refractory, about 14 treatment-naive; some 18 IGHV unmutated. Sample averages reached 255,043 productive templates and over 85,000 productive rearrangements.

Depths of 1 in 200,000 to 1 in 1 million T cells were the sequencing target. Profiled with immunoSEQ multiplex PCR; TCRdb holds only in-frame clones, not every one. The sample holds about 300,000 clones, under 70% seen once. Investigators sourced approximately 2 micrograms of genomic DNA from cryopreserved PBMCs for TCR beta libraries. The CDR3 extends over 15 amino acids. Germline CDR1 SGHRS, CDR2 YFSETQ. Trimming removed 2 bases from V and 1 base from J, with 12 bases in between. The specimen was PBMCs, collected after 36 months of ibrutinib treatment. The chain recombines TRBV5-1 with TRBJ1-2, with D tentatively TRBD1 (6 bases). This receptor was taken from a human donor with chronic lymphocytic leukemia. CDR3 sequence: CASSFRGQDNYGYTF. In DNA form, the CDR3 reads TGCGCCAGCAGCTTTAGGGGACAAGATAACTATGGCTACACCTTC. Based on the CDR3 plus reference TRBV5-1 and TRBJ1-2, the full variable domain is KAGVTQTPRYLIKTRGQQVTLSCSPISGHRSVSWYQQTPGQGLQFLFEYFSETQRNKGNFPGRFSGRQFSNSRSEMNVSTLELGDSALYLCASSFRGQDNYGYTFGSGTRLTVV.